Detailed here is one TCR beta chain. What it recognizes is unknown. The CDR3 totals 13 residues. CDR1 is SGHVS, CDR2 FNYEAQ, per germline. V was trimmed by 1 base and J by 6 bases, leaving 6 bases between them. The data are from a study of cytomegalovirus exposure and HLA in healthy donors. Study-wide background: Around 83% of 398 genotyped donors fell in the Caucasian-associated ancestry cluster. Study findings and constraints: Trimming of TCR beta V- and J-genes showed a link, identified in a later analysis, to a missense DCLRE1C variant. The classifier reportedly diagnosed cytomegalovirus status with high specificity and sensitivity.

PCR used 60 Vbeta primers and 13 Jbeta primers. Profiled with immunoSEQ multiplex PCR; TCRdb holds only in-frame clones, not every one. The sample lists roughly 180,000 clones; 81% were seen once. The sample was PBMCs. The V gene is TRBV7-6, the J gene TRBJ2-2, with D hard to call. The origin of this receptor is a woman aged 18-29 years in good health and CMV-seropositive. The CDR3 DNA sequence: TGTGCCAGCAGCTTAGGAGGCGCCGGGGAGCTGTTTTTT. This sequence encodes CASSLGGAGELFF.